These T cell receptor beta chains were read from a single sample in a study of T cell changes during pregnancy in multiple sclerosis. Sequencing was performed with immunoSEQ multiplex PCR; in TCRdb, only in-frame clones are kept and a portion is missing. The table includes just under 20,000 clones, approximately 90% detected once. Sequencing was performed on CD8+ T cells from peripheral blood mononuclear cells, taken in the second trimester of pregnancy. Every receptor here comes from a female donor in good health, enrolled as a control in a pregnancy study. Both conserved end residues are part of each CDR3. Fields, in order: clone size, J gene, D gene, V gene, CDR3 protein, CDR3 DNA. The D gene is left open where the match is weak. Clone size is shown for a subset of rows, as once, few, many or a class of expanded clone.

abundance: NA; j_gene: TRBJ1-2; d_gene: NA; v_gene: TRBV29-1; CDR3aa: CSVDMGTMGYTF; CDR3nt: TGCAGCGTTGACATGGGCACCATGGGCTACACCTTC
abundance: NA; j_gene: TRBJ1-5; d_gene: NA; v_gene: TRBV30; CDR3aa: CAWGPHQPQHF; CDR3nt: TGTGCCTGGGGCCCTCATCAGCCCCAGCATTTT
abundance: few; j_gene: TRBJ1-1; d_gene: NA; v_gene: TRBV19; CDR3aa: CASSAHLRTEAFF; CDR3nt: TGTGCCAGTAGTGCACACCTGAGGACTGAAGCTTTCTTT
abundance: NA; j_gene: TRBJ2-7; d_gene: TRBD2; v_gene: TRBV5-4; CDR3aa: CASSFELAGVFYEQYF; CDR3nt: TGTGCCAGCAGCTTCGAACTAGCGGGAGTGTTCTACGAGCAGTACTTC
abundance: NA; j_gene: TRBJ2-7; d_gene: TRBD2; v_gene: TRBV30; CDR3aa: CAWGHGLAASYEQYF; CDR3nt: TGTGCCTGGGGCCACGGACTAGCGGCCTCCTACGAGCAGTACTTC
abundance: NA; j_gene: TRBJ1-1; d_gene: NA; v_gene: TRBV27; CDR3aa: CASSLTANTEAFF; CDR3nt: TGTGCCAGCAGTTTAACAGCAAACACTGAAGCTTTCTTT
abundance: NA; j_gene: TRBJ1-5; d_gene: TRBD1; v_gene: TRBV28; CDR3aa: CASSLGQGYRQPQHF; CDR3nt: TGTGCCAGCAGTTTAGGACAGGGGTATCGTCAGCCCCAGCATTTT
abundance: NA; j_gene: TRBJ2-5; d_gene: NA; v_gene: TRBV7-9; CDR3aa: CASRDSQETQYF; CDR3nt: TGTGCCAGCAGGGACAGCCAAGAGACCCAGTACTTC
abundance: NA; j_gene: TRBJ1-4; d_gene: NA; v_gene: TRBV11-3; CDR3aa: CASSPFIDRFNEKLFF; CDR3nt: TGTGCCAGCAGCCCATTTATAGACAGGTTTAATGAAAAACTGTTTTTT
abundance: NA; j_gene: TRBJ2-1; d_gene: TRBD2; v_gene: TRBV29-1; CDR3aa: CSVTSGGIYNEQFF; CDR3nt: TGCAGCGTGACTAGCGGGGGGATCTACAATGAGCAGTTCTTC
abundance: NA; j_gene: TRBJ2-2; d_gene: NA; v_gene: TRBV5-1; CDR3aa: CASSLGWTEYSNTGELFF; CDR3nt: TGCGCCAGCAGCTTGGGCTGGACAGAATATTCGAACACCGGGGAGCTGTTTTTT
abundance: once; j_gene: TRBJ1-1; d_gene: TRBD1; v_gene: TRBV7-9; CDR3aa: CASSLTGQHSEAFF; CDR3nt: TGTGCCAGCAGCTTAACGGGACAGCATAGTGAAGCTTTCTTT
abundance: NA; j_gene: TRBJ1-1; d_gene: NA; v_gene: TRBV19; CDR3aa: CASSFLRDLPSYSATEAFF; CDR3nt: TGTGCCAGTAGTTTTCTTCGGGATCTCCCTAGCTATTCGGCCACTGAAGCTTTCTTT
abundance: once; j_gene: TRBJ2-3; d_gene: TRBD2; v_gene: TRBV6-1; CDR3aa: CASRVGLADTDTQYF; CDR3nt: TGTGCCAGCAGAGTAGGACTAGCGGACACAGATACGCAGTATTTT
abundance: NA; j_gene: TRBJ2-3; d_gene: NA; v_gene: TRBV6-4; CDR3aa: CASSEGGGTDTQYF; CDR3nt: TGTGCCAGCAGTGAAGGGGGAGGGACAGATACGCAGTATTTT
abundance: NA; j_gene: TRBJ2-1; d_gene: NA; v_gene: TRBV19; CDR3aa: CASSIGVGPNQFF; CDR3nt: TGTGCCAGTAGTATAGGGGTGGGCCCTAACCAGTTCTTC
abundance: NA; j_gene: TRBJ2-1; d_gene: TRBD1; v_gene: TRBV5-4; CDR3aa: CASSSPDRNEQFF; CDR3nt: TGTGCCAGCAGCTCCCCGGACAGGAATGAGCAGTTCTTC
abundance: NA; j_gene: TRBJ1-4; d_gene: TRBD1; v_gene: TRBV6-1; CDR3aa: CASSGGQELNEKLFF; CDR3nt: TGTGCCAGCAGTGGGGGACAGGAGCTTAATGAAAAACTGTTTTTT
abundance: NA; j_gene: TRBJ2-4; d_gene: TRBD1; v_gene: TRBV7-9; CDR3aa: CASSLVGTGFWQDSGTVFF; CDR3nt: TGTGCCAGCAGCTTAGTAGGGACAGGCTTTTGGCAAGATAGTGGAACAGTGTTCTTC
abundance: once; j_gene: TRBJ2-2; d_gene: NA; v_gene: TRBV5-6; CDR3aa: CASSFGANTGELFF; CDR3nt: TGTGCCAGCAGCTTTGGGGCCAACACCGGGGAGCTGTTTTTT
abundance: NA; j_gene: TRBJ2-7; d_gene: TRBD1; v_gene: TRBV28; CDR3aa: CASSLGTAYEQYF; CDR3nt: TGTGCCAGCAGTTTGGGGACAGCCTACGAGCAGTACTTC
abundance: few; j_gene: TRBJ2-3; d_gene: TRBD2; v_gene: TRBV27; CDR3aa: CASSGRSSGRSDTQYF; CDR3nt: TGTGCCAGCTCCGGAAGAAGTAGCGGGAGGTCAGATACGCAGTATTTT
abundance: NA; j_gene: TRBJ2-2; d_gene: NA; v_gene: TRBV11-2; CDR3aa: CASSLEAGNTGELFF; CDR3nt: TGTGCCAGCAGCTTAGAGGCGGGGAACACCGGGGAGCTGTTTTTT
abundance: NA; j_gene: TRBJ1-6; d_gene: NA; v_gene: TRBV2; CDR3aa: CASNDRDGGDSPLHF; CDR3nt: TGTGCCAGCAACGATCGGGACGGGGGGGATTCACCCCTCCACTTT
abundance: NA; j_gene: TRBJ2-2; d_gene: TRBD2; v_gene: TRBV29-1; CDR3aa: CSAVGGAHGELFF; CDR3nt: TGCAGCGCCGTCGGGGGGGCTCACGGGGAGCTGTTTTTT
abundance: NA; j_gene: TRBJ2-3; d_gene: NA; v_gene: TRBV7-8; CDR3aa: CASSLARLVREYTDTQYF; CDR3nt: TGTGCCAGCAGCTTAGCCAGACTAGTAAGGGAGTACACAGATACGCAGTATTTT
abundance: NA; j_gene: TRBJ2-7; d_gene: TRBD2; v_gene: TRBV7-9; CDR3aa: CASSSGTSGEQYF; CDR3nt: TGTGCCAGCAGCTCGGGGACTAGCGGAGAGCAGTACTTC
abundance: NA; j_gene: TRBJ2-7; d_gene: TRBD2; v_gene: TRBV4-1; CDR3aa: CASSQATSGRTREQYF; CDR3nt: TGCGCCAGCAGCCAAGCGACTAGCGGGAGGACCCGCGAGCAGTACTTC
abundance: NA; j_gene: TRBJ2-7; d_gene: NA; v_gene: TRBV5-1; CDR3aa: CASTQGGPPYEQYF; CDR3nt: TGCGCCAGTACACAGGGTGGGCCCCCCTACGAGCAGTACTTC
abundance: NA; j_gene: TRBJ2-3; d_gene: TRBD2; v_gene: TRBV6-1; CDR3aa: CASSLAGANTDTQYF; CDR3nt: TGTGCCAGCAGTCTAGCGGGGGCCAACACAGATACGCAGTATTTT
abundance: NA; j_gene: TRBJ1-5; d_gene: NA; v_gene: TRBV27; CDR3aa: CASSFLNQPQHF; CDR3nt: TGTGCCAGCAGTTTCCTCAATCAGCCCCAGCATTTT